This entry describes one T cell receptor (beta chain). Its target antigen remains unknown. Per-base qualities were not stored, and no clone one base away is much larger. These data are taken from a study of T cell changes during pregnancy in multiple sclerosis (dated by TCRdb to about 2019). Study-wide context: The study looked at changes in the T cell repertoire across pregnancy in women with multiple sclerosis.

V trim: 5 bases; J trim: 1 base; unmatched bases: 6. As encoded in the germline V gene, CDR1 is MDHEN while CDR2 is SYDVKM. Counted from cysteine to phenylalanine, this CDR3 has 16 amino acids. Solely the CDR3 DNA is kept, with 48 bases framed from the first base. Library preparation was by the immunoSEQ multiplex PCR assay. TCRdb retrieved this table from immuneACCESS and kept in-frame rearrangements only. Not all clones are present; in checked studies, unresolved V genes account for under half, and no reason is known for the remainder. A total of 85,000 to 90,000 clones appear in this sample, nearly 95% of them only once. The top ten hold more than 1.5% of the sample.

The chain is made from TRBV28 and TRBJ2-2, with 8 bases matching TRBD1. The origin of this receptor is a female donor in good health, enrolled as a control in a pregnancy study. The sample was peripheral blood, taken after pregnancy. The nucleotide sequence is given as TGTGCCAGCAGTCCCGCCGGGACAGGGAACACCGGGGAGCTGTTTTTT. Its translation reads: CASSPAGTGNTGELFF.